A selection of T cell receptor beta chains follows, all from one sample in a study of CD8 T cell repertoires and HIV-1 epitope variants. The table came from immunoSEQ multiplex PCR; TCRdb's copy has only in-frame clones and leaves some out. The table shows 90,000 or so clones, with more than 65% occurring only once. Input material: uncultured baseline CD8+ T cells from peripheral blood mononuclear cells (PBMCs). All receptors come from a male donor with HIV. CDR3s include the opening cysteine and the closing phenylalanine or tryptophan. The D gene is left open where the match is weak. Where a row states a size, it is once, few, many or the class of an expanded clone; other rows omit it.

abundance	d_gene	j_gene	v_gene	CDR3nt	CDR3aa
-	-	TRBJ1-5	TRBV27	TGTGCCAGCAGTTTATCCCTGGGGTACAATCAGCCCCAGCATTTT	CASSLSLGYNQPQHF
once	TRBD1	TRBJ1-2	TRBV5-5	TGTGCCAGCAGCAATATTTGGGACAGAGCAGGCTACACCTTC	CASSNIWDRAGYTF
-	TRBD2	TRBJ2-3	TRBV9	TGTGCCAGCAGCCCCCAGACTAGCGGCACAGATACGCAGTATTTT	CASSPQTSGTDTQYF
-	-	TRBJ1-1	TRBV29-1	TGCAGCGTCGGGTTGGCAGAGATGAACACTGAAGCTTTCTTT	CSVGLAEMNTEAFF
-	-	TRBJ1-1	TRBV6-5	TGTGCCAGCGGTGTACCGGCAGGGATGAGTACTGAAGCTTTCTTT	CASGVPAGMSTEAFF
-	-	TRBJ2-3	TRBV25-1	TGTGCCAGCAGTGTGAGTTGGGCAGATACGCAGTATTTT	CASSVSWADTQYF
few	-	TRBJ1-5	TRBV6-5	TGTGCCAGCAAAAGGCGACAGGACAATCAGCCCCAGCATTTT	CASKRRQDNQPQHF
-	-	TRBJ1-5	TRBV28	TGTGCCAGCAACGAGCCCCATAGCAATCAGCCCCAGCATTTT	CASNEPHSNQPQHF
-	-	TRBJ1-2	TRBV28	TGTGCCAGCAGCTCGCCTTCAGGGAGGTGGTATGGCTACACCTTC	CASSSPSGRWYGYTF
-	TRBD1	TRBJ2-5	TRBV28	TGTGCCAGCACCGCGGCTACAGGGGCCCAAGAGACCCAGTACTTC	CASTAATGAQETQYF
-	TRBD2	TRBJ2-1	TRBV11-1	TGTGCCAGCAGCTTAGCGTGGGTAGCGGGAGGTAATGAGCAGTTCTTC	CASSLAWVAGGNEQFF
-	-	TRBJ1-5	TRBV7-9	TGTGCCAGCAGCTTAGGGTCAGTTAAAGAGCCCCAGCATTTT	CASSLGSVKEPQHF
-	TRBD2	TRBJ2-1	TRBV2	TGTGCCAGCAGGAGAGCGGGAGCAGGAAATGAGCAGTTCTTC	CASRRAGAGNEQFF
-	-	TRBJ2-5	TRBV13	TGTGCCAGCAGCTTAGGGGGACAAGAGACCCAGTACTTC	CASSLGGQETQYF
-	-	TRBJ1-2	TRBV4-1	TGCGCCAGCAGCCAAGATCGTGGCAGGGGATTGGACTATGGCTACACCTTC	CASSQDRGRGLDYGYTF
-	-	TRBJ2-7	TRBV27	TGTGCCAGCAAGGACAGCCTCTACGAGCAGTACTTC	CASKDSLYEQYF
-	-	TRBJ2-7	TRBV5-6	TGTGCCAGCAGCTTGGGGGAAACGGGGTACGAGCAGTACTTC	CASSLGETGYEQYF
-	-	TRBJ1-1	TRBV4-3	TGCGCCAGCAGCCAAGCGTTTTCAGGGGCAGGCACTGAAGCTTTCTTT	CASSQAFSGAGTEAFF
-	TRBD2	TRBJ2-1	TRBV5-1	TGCGCCAGCAGCTTGGAACTAGCGGGATCCTACAATGAGCAGTTCTTC	CASSLELAGSYNEQFF
few	-	TRBJ1-5	TRBV9	TGTGCCAGCAGCGCCGGAGGAATTCAGCCCCAGCATTTT	CASSAGGIQPQHF
once	-	TRBJ2-7	TRBV27	TGTGCCAGCAGTTTATATAACAGGGAGCTCCTCAGCTCCTACGAGCAGTACTTC	CASSLYNRELLSSYEQYF
-	-	TRBJ2-7	TRBV27	TGTGCCAGCAGTTCCGGCTTACCCTACGAGCAGTACTTC	CASSSGLPYEQYF
many	-	TRBJ1-1	TRBV10-2	TGCGCCAGCGAAGCCAGGAACACTGAAGCTTTCTTT	CASEARNTEAFF
-	TRBD2	TRBJ2-3	TRBV18	TGTGCCAGCTCACCCGGACTAGCGGCTAGCACAGATACGCAGTATTTT	CASSPGLAASTDTQYF
-	-	TRBJ2-1	TRBV28	TGTGCCAGCAGTTTATCTCCAGGGAATGGCAATGAGCAGTTCTTC	CASSLSPGNGNEQFF
-	-	TRBJ2-2	TRBV7-2	TGTGCCAGCAGCTTAGTGGTTAGCGGCGCAGGGGAGCTGTTTTTT	CASSLVVSGAGELFF
-	-	TRBJ2-2	TRBV27	TGTGCCAGCAAATTCGGGGTTGGGGGGGCTACCGGGGAGCTGTTTTTT	CASKFGVGGATGELFF
-	-	TRBJ2-7	TRBV15	TGTGCCACCAGCGGGGACTACGAGCAGTACTTC	CATSGDYEQYF
few	TRBD2	TRBJ2-5	TRBV19	TGTGCCAGTAGTATTCTAGCGGGAGGGCAAGAGACCCAGTACTTC	CASSILAGGQETQYF
-	TRBD2	TRBJ2-2	TRBV6-4	TGTGCCAGCAGCCCGAAGGGCGGGGGGATCGCGAACACCGGGGAGCTGTTTTTT	CASSPKGGGIANTGELFF
-	TRBD2	TRBJ2-1	TRBV13	TGTGCCAGCAGCTCCACTAGCGACTACAATGAGCAGTTCTTC	CASSSTSDYNEQFF
few	-	TRBJ2-2	TRBV14	TGTGCCAGCAGCCCAAGACTCTCCACCGGGGAGCTGTTTTTT	CASSPRLSTGELFF
-	TRBD1	TRBJ1-2	TRBV2	TGTGCCAGCAGAACGGCGACAGGGGGTTACGGCTACACCTTC	CASRTATGGYGYTF
-	TRBD1	TRBJ2-5	TRBV6-5	TGTGCCAGCAGGGGGACAGGCATGCAAGAGACCCAGTACTTC	CASRGTGMQETQYF
-	-	TRBJ1-1	TRBV6-5	TGTGCCAGCAGTTACGGCCCGTTGAACACTGAAGCTTTCTTT	CASSYGPLNTEAFF
-	-	TRBJ2-6	TRBV19	TGTGCCAGTGGAGTATCTGGGGCCAACGTCCTGACTTTC	CASGVSGANVLTF
few	TRBD1	TRBJ2-4	TRBV28	TGTGCCAGCAGTGTAGCCGGGACAGCCTATTACTTC	CASSVAGTAYYF